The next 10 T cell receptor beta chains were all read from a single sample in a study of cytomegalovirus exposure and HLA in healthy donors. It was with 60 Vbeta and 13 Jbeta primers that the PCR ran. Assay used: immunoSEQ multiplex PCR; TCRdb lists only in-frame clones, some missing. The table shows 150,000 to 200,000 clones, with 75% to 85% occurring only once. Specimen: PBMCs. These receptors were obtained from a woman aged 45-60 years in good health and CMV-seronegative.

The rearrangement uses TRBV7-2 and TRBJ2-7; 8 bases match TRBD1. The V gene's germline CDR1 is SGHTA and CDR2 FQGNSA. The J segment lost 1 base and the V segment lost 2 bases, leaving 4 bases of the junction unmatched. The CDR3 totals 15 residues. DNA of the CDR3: TGTGCCAGCAGCTTAAGGGACAGGACGTCCTACGAGCAGTACTTC. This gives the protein CASSLRDRTSYEQYF.

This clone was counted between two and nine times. The CDR3 DNA sequence: TGTGCCAGCAGTGAAGGCCAGCGCCACTATGGCTACACCTTC. It is translated as CASSEGQRHYGYTF. The genes are TRBV6-1 and TRBJ1-2; no clear D. The V end was cut by 1 base, the J end by 3 bases, with 9 bases between. Germline V CDR1 and CDR2: MNHNS, SASEGT. CDR3 length: 14 residues.

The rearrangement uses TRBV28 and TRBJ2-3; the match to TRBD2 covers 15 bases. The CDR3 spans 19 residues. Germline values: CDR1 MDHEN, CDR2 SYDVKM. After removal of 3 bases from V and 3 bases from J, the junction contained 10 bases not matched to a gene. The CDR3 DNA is TGTGCCAGCAGTTTTAGGCCGGGACTAGCGGGGGGAAGGACAGATACGCAGTATTTT. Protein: CASSFRPGLAGGRTDTQYF.

The CDR3 here is CASSYVDTYEQYF. The CDR3 DNA reads as TGTGCCAGCAGTTACGTGGACACCTACGAGCAGTACTTC. V usage is TRBV6-6 and J usage is TRBJ2-7; tentative D call: TRBD1 (5 bases). The V end lost 2 bases, the J end lost 2 bases, and 7 bases lay between the germline ends. There are 13 residues in the CDR3. The germline V gene has CDR1 MNHNY and CDR2 SVGAGI (reference sequence).

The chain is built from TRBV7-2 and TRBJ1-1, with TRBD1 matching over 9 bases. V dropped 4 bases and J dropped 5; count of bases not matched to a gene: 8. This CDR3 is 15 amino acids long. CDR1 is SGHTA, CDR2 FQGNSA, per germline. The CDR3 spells CASSSGQGRWTEAFF. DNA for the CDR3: TGTGCCAGCAGCTCAGGACAGGGGAGGTGGACTGAAGCTTTCTTT.

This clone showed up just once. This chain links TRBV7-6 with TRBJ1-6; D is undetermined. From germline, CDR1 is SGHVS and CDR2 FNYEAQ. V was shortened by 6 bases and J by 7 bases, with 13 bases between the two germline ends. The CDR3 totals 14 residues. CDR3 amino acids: CASSSSVINSPLHF. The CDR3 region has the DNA TGTGCCAGCAGTTCCAGCGTGATCAATTCACCCCTCCACTTT.

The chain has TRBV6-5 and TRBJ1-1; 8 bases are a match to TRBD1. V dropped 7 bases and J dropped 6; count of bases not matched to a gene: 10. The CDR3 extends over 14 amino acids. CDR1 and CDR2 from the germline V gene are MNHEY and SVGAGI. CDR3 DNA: TGTGCCAGCACTCGGACAGGGAAATTTGCTGAAGCTTTCTTT. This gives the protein CASTRTGKFAEAFF.

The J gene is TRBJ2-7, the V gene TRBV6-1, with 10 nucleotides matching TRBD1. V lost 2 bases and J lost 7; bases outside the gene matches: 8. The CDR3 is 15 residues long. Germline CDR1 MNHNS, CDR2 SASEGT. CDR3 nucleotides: TGTGCCAGCAGTGAATCGGGACAGGGGCCTTGGGAGCAGTACTTC. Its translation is CASSESGQGPWEQYF.

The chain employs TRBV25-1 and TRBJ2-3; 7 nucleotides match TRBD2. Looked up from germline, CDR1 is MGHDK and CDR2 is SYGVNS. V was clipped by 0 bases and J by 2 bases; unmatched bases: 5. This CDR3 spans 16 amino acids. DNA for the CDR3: TGTGCCAGCAGTGAATATGGGAGGGGCAACACAGATACGCAGTATTTT. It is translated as CASSEYGRGNTDTQYF.

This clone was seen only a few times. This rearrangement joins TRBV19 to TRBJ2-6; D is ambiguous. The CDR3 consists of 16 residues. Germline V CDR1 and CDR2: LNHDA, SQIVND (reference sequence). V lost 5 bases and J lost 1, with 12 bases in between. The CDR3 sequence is CASSYLLGSGANVLTF. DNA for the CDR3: TGTGCCAGTAGTTATCTCCTCGGGTCTGGGGCCAACGTCCTGACTTTC.